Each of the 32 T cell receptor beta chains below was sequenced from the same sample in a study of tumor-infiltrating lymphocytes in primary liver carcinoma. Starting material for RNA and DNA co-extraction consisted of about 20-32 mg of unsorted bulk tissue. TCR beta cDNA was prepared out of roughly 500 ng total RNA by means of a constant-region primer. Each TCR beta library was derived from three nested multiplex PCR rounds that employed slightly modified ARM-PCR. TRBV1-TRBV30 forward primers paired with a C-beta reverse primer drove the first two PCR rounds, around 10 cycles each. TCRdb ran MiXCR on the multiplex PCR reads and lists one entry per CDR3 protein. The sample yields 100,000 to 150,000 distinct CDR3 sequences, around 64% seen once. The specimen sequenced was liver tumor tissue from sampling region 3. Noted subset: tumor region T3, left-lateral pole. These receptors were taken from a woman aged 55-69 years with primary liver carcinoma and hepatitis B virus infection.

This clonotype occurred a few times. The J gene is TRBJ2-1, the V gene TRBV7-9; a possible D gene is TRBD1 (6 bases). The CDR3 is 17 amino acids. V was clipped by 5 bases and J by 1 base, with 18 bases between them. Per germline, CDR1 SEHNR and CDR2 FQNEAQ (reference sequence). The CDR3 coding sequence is TGTGCCAGCAGCCTCAGGACAGCATGGGGGTCCTACAATGAGCAGTTCTTC. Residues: CASSLRTAWGSYNEQFF. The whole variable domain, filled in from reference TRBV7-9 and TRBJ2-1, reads DTGVSQNPRHKITKRGQNVTFRCDPISEHNRLYWYRQTLGQGPEFLTYFQNEAQLEKSRLLSDRFSAERPKGSFSTLEIQRTEQGDSAMYLCASSLRTAWGSYNEQFFGPGTRLTVL.

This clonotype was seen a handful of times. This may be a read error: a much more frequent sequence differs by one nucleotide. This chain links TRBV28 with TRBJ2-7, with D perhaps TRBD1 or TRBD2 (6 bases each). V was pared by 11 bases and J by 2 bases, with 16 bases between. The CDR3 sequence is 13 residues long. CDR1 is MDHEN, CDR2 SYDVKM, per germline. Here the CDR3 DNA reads TGTGCCGCCACGGGGGACAATGCCTACGAGCAGTACTTC. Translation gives CAATGDNAYEQYF.

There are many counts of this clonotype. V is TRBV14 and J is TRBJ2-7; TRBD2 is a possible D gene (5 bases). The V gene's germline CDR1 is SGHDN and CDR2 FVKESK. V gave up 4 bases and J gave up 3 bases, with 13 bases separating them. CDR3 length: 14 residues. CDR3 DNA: TGTGCCAGCAGCCGCGGGCCCGTAGGCTACGAGCAGTACTTC. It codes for CASSRGPVGYEQYF.

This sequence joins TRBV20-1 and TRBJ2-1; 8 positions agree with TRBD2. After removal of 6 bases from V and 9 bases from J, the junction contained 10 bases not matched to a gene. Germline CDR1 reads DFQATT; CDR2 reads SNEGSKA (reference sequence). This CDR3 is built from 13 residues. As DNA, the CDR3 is TGCAGTGCGCCCCCGACCCGGGGGGGTGAGCAGTTCTTC. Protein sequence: CSAPPTRGGEQFF.

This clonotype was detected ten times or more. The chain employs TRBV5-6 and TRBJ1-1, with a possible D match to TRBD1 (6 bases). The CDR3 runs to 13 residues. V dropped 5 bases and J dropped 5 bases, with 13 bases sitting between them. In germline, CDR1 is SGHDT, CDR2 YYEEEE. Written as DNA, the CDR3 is TGTGCCAGCAGACTTACAGGGACTACTGAAGCTTTCTTT. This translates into CASRLTGTTEAFF.

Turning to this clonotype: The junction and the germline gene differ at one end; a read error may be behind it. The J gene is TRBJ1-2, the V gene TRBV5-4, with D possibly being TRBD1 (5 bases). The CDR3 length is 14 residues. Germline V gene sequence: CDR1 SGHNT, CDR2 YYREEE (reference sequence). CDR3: CACSTGGSNYGYTF. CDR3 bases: TGTGCCTGCAGCACCGGGGGATCTAACTATGGCTACACCTTC.

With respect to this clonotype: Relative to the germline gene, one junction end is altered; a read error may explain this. The CDR3 protein is CGARDFSSYEQYF. The CDR3 DNA reads TGCGGTGCTCGGGATTTTAGCTCCTACGAGCAGTACTTC. The chain carries TRBV20-1 and TRBJ2-7; a weak D match, TRBD2 (5 bases). The CDR3 is 13 residues long. Germline CDR1 DFQATT, CDR2 SNEGSKA (reference sequence).

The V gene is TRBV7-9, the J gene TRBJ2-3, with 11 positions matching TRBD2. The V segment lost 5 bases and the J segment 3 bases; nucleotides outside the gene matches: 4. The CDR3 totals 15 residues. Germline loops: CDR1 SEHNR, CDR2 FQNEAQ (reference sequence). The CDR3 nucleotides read TGTGCCAGCAGCCTGACTAGCGGGGATACAGATACGCAGTATTTT. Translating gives CASSLTSGDTDTQYF.

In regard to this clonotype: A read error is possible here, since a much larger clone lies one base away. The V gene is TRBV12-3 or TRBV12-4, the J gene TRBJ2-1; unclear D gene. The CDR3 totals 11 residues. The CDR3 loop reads CASTTAREQIF. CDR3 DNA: TGTGCCAGCACCACCGCCCGTGAGCAGATCTTC.

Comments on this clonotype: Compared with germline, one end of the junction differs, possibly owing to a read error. In DNA form, the CDR3 reads TGTGCCAGCAGCTTAACCGGGGACTATGGCTACATCTTC. It yields the protein CASSLTGDYGYIF. V is TRBV11-2 and J is TRBJ1-2; TRBD1 is a possible D gene (5 bases). Per germline, CDR1 SGHAT and CDR2 FQNNGV. The CDR3 has 13 amino acids.

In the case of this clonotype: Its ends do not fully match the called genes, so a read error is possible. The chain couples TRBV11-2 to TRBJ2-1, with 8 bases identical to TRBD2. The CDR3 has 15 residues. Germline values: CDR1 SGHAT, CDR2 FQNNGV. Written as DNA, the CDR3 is TGTGCCAGCATCTTATGGCGGGAGGTCCCCCATGAGCAGTTCTTC. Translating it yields CASILWREVPHEQFF.

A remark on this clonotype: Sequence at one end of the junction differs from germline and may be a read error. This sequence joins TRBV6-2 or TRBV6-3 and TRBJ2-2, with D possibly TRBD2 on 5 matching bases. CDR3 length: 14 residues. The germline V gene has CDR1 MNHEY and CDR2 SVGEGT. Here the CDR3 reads CASIQMASAGELFF. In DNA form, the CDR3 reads TGTGCCAGCATACAGATGGCCTCCGCCGGGGAGCTGTTCTTT.

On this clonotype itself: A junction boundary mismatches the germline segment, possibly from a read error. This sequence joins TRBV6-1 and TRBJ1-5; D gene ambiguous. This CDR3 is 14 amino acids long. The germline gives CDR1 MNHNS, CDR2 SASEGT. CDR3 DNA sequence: TGTGCCAGCAGTTCGACCTTAGTCACTAAGCCCCAGCACTTT. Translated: CASSSTLVTKPQHF.

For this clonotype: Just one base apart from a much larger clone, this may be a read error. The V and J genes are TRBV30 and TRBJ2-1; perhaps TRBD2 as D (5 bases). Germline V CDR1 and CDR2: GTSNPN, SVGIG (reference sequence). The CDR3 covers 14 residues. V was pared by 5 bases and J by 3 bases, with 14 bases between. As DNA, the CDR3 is TGTGCCTGGGGCCGGGGTGGAATCTACAATGAGCAGTTCTTC. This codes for CAWGRGGIYNEQFF.

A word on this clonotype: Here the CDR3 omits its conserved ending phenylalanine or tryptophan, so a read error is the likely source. The CDR3 spells CASSLESIGRSQYI. For the CDR3, the DNA is TGTGCCAGCAGCTTAGAGTCTATCGGGAGGTCACAGTATATT. The J gene is TRBJ2-3, the V gene TRBV11-2; 7 nucleotides match TRBD2. The CDR3 totals 14 residues. Losses at the gene ends were 0 bases for V and 12 bases for J; bases not matched to a gene: 9. The germline gives CDR1 SGHAT, CDR2 FQNNGV.

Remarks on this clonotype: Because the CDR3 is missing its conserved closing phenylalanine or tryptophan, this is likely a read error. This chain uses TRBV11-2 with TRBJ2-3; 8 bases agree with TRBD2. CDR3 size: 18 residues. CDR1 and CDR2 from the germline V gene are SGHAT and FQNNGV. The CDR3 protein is CASSSTLTGTSHPDTQYY. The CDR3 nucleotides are TGTGCCAGTAGCTCCACCCTTACCGGGACTAGTCATCCAGATACGCAGTATTAT.

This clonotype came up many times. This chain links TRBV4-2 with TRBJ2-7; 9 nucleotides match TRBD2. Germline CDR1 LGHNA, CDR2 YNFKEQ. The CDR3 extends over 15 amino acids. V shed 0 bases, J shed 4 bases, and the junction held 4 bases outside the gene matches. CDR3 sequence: CASSQEAGGQYEQYF. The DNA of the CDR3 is TGTGCCAGCAGCCAAGAGGCGGGAGGGCAGTACGAGCAGTACTTC.

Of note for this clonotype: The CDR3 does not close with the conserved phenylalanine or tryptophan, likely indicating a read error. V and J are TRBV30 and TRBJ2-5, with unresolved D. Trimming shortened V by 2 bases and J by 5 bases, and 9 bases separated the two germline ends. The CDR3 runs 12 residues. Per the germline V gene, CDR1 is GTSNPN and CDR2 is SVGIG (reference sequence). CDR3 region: CAWSKSGETQYY. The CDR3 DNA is TGTGCCTGGAGTAAAAGTGGGGAGACCCAGTACTAC.

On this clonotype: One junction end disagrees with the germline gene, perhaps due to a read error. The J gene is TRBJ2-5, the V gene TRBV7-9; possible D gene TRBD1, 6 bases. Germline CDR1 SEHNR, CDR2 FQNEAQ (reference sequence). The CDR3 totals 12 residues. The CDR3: CASNSQGETQYF. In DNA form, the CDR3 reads TGTGCTAGCAACTCCCAGGGGGAGACCCAGTACTTC.

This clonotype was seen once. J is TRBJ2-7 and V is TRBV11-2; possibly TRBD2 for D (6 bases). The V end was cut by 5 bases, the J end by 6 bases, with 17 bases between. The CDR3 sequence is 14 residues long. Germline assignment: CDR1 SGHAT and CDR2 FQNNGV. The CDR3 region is CASSIQTLRGEQYF. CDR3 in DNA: TGTGCCAGCAGCATTCAAACACTGCGGGGCGAGCAGTACTTC.

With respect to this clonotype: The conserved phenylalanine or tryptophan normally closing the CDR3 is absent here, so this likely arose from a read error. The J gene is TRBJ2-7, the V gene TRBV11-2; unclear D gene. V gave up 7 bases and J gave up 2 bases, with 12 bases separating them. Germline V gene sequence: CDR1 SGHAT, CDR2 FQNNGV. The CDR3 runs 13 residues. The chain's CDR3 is CASKAHGAYEQYL. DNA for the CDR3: TGTGCCAGCAAGGCCCATGGGGCCTACGAGCAGTACCTC.

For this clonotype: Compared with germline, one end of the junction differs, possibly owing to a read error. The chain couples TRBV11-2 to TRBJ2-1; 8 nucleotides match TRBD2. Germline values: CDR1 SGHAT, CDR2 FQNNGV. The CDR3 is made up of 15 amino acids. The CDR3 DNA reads TGTACCAGCACCGTAACTAGCGGTCTGATGTCGGAACAGTTCTTC. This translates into CTSTVTSGLMSEQFF. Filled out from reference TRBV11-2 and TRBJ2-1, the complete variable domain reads EAGVAQSPRYKIIEKRQSVAFWCNPISGHATLYWYQQILGQGPKLLIQFQNNGVVDDSQLPKDRFSAERLKGVDSTLKIQPAKLEDSAVYLCTSTVTSGLMSEQFFGPGTRLTVL.

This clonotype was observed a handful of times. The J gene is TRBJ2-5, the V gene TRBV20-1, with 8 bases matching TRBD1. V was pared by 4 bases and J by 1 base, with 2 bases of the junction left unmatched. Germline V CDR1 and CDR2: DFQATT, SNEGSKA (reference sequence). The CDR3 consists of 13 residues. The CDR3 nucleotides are TGCAGTGCTATTACAGGGGGCCAAGAGACCCAGTACTTC. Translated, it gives CSAITGGQETQYF.

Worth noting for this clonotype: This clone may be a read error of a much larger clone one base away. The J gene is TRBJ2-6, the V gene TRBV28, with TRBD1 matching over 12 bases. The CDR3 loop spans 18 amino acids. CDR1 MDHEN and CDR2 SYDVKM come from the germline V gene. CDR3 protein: CANSFAGQGATGANVLTF. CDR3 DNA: TGTGCCAACAGTTTTGCGGGACAGGGGGCAACTGGGGCCAACGTCCTGACTTTC.

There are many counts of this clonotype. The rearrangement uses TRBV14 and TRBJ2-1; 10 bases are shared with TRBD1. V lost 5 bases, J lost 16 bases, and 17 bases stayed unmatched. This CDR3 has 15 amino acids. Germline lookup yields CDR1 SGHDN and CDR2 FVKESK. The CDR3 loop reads CASSLAGTGALSAFF. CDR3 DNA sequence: TGTGCCAGCAGCTTGGCCGGGACAGGGGCTCTGTCGGCATTCTTC.

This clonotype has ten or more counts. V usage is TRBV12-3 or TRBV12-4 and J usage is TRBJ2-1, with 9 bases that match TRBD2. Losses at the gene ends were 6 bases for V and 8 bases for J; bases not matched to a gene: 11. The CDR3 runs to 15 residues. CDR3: CASRPVYSGSYEQFF. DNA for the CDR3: TGTGCCAGCAGGCCCGTTTATAGCGGGAGTTATGAGCAGTTCTTC.

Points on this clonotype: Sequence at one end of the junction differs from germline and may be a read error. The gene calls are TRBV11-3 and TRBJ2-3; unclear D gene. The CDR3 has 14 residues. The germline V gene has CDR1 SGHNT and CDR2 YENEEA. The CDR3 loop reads CASSFRTNTYTQYF. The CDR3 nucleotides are TGTGCCAGCAGCTTCAGGACCAACACATATACGCAGTATTTT. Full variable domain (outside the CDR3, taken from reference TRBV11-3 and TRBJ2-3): EAGVVQSPRYKIIEKKQPVAFWCNPISGHNTLYWYLQNLGQGPELLIRYENEEAVDDSQLPKDRFSAERLKGVDSTLKIQPAELGDSAVYLCASSFRTNTYTQYFGPGTRLTVL.

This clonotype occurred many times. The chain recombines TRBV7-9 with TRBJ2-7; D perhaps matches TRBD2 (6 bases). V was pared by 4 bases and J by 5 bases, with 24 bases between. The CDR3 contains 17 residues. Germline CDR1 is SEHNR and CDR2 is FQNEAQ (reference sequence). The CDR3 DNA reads TGTGCCAGCAGCTCCCGACGGGGGTGGGAGACCTTCAACGAGCAGTACTTC. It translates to CASSSRRGWETFNEQYF.

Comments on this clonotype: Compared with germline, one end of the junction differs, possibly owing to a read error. CDR3 DNA: TGTGCCATCAGTTTCCCCCCCCGGCGAATTTCGGATACGCAGTATTTT. Its protein product is CAISFPPRRISDTQYF. This chain links TRBV28 with TRBJ2-3; D unclear. This CDR3 spans 16 amino acids. The germline CDR1 and CDR2 sequences are MDHEN and SYDVKM.

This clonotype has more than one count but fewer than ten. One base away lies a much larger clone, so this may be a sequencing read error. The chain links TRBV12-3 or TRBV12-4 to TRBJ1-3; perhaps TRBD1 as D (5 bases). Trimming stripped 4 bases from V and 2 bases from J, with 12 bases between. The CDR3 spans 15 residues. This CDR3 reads CASSSGGIPGNTIYF. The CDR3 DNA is TGTGCCAGCAGTTCCGGGGGGATCCCTGGAAACACCATATATTTT.

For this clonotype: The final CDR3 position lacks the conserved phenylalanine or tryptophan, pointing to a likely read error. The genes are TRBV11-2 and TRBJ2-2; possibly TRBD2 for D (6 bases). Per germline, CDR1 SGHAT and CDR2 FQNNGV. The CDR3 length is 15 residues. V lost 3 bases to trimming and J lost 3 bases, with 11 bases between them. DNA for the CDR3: TGTGCCAGCAGCTTGGGCGGGGTGGACACCGGGGAGCTGTTTTAT. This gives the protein CASSLGGVDTGELFY.

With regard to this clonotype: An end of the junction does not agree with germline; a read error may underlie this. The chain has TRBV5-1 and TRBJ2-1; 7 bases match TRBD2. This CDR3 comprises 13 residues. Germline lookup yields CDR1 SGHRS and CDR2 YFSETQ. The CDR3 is CASSTGLRGERFF. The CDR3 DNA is TGCGCCAGCAGCACGGGACTACGGGGTGAGCGGTTCTTC. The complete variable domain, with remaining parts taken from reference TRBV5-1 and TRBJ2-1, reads KAGVTQTPRYLIKTRGQQVTLSCSPISGHRSVSWYQQTPGQGLQFLFEYFSETQRNKGNFPGRFSGRQFSNSRSEMNVSTLELGDSALYLCASSTGLRGERFFGPGTRLTVL.